The present T cell receptor beta chain was sequenced within a study of T cell responses to AZD1222 COVID-19 vaccine. This clone turned up a few times. Its antigen is currently unknown. The table came from immunoSEQ multiplex PCR; TCRdb's copy has only in-frame clones and leaves some out. This sample yields 95,000 to 100,000 clones, of which just over 85% are seen a single time; 1.4% belongs to the top ten. Germline V gene data show CDR1 as DFQATT and CDR2 as SNEGSKA (reference sequence). V lost 8 bases and J lost 5, with 12 bases in between. CDR3 length: 11 residues. Regarding the study as a whole: Researchers took repertoire samples only after the peak T cell response had come.

V is TRBV20-1 and J is TRBJ1-1; a weak D match, TRBD1 (6 bases). The sample was peripheral blood, taken on day 0 of AZD1222 vaccination. This clonotype originated in an adult in good health. DNA of the CDR3: TGCAGTAGTGGGGGCCGAACTGAAGCTTTCTTT. It codes for CSSGGRTEAFF.